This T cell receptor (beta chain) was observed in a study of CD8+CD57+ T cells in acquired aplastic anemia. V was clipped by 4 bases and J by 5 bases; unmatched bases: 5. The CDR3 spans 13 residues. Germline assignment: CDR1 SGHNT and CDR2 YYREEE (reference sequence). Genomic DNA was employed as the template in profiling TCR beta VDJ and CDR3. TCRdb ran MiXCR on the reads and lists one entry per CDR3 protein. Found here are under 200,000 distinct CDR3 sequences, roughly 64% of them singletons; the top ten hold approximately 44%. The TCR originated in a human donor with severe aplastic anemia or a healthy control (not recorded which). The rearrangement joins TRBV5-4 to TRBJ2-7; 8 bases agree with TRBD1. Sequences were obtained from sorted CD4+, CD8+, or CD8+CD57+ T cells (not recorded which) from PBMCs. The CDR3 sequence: CASSEDREHEQYF. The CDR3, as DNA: TGTGCCAGCAGCGAGGACAGGGAGCACGAGCAGTACTTC. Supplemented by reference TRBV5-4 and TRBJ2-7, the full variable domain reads ETGVTQSPTHLIKTRGQQVTLRCSSQSGHNTVSWYQQALGQGPQFIFQYYREEENGRGNFPPRFSGLQFPNYSSELNVNALELDDSALYLCASSEDREHEQYFGPGTRLTVT.